The 29 T cell receptor beta chains below come from one sample, sequenced in a study of graft-versus-host responses after intestinal transplantation. The antigens for these receptors are not known. Libraries were prepared by immunoSEQ multiplex PCR; TCRdb keeps only in-frame clonotypes and omits some of them. The table lists approximately 130,000 clones, more than 90% of them singletons. This specimen was unstimulated CD4+ T cells sorted from spleen or lymph node cells, taken before intestinal transplant. Receptor source: a human donor who received an intestinal transplant.

The chain is built from TRBV4-1 and TRBJ2-7; D not resolved. The V end lost 3 bases, the J end lost 2 bases, and 17 bases lay between the germline ends. Germline CDR1 MGHRA, CDR2 YSYEKL. This CDR3 has 16 residues. CDR3 residues: CASSQREREQTYEQYF. The DNA of the CDR3 is TGCGCCAGCAGCCAGAGAGAACGCGAACAGACCTACGAGCAGTACTTC.

The chain has TRBV7-3 and TRBJ1-1; 8 nucleotides agree with TRBD1. Germline-derived CDR1 and CDR2 are SGHTA and FQGTGA. Trimming took 6 bases from V and 3 from J; bases not matched to a gene: 3. This CDR3 spans 13 amino acids. CDR3 loop: CASSPDRDTEAFF. CDR3 bases: TGTGCCAGCAGTCCGGACAGGGACACTGAAGCTTTCTTT.

The chain is built from TRBV7-9 and TRBJ1-1, with no clear D. Trimming removed 5 bases at V and 6 bases at J, with 13 bases between. Germline V gene data show CDR1 as SEHNR and CDR2 as FQNEAQ (reference sequence). There are 13 residues in the CDR3. The CDR3, as DNA: TGTGCCAGCAGCCCCACCGCAGTCTCTGAAGCTTTCTTT. Translating it yields CASSPTAVSEAFF. Full variable domain (outside the CDR3, taken from reference TRBV7-9 and TRBJ1-1): DTGVSQNPRHKITKRGQNVTFRCDPISEHNRLYWYRQTLGQGPEFLTYFQNEAQLEKSRLLSDRFSAERPKGSFSTLEIQRTEQGDSAMYLCASSPTAVSEAFFGQGTRLTVV.

This chain links TRBV19 with TRBJ1-3; no reliable D call. V was trimmed by 3 bases and J by 7 bases, leaving 13 bases between them. Germline V gene lookup returns CDR1 LNHDA and CDR2 SQIVND (reference sequence). This CDR3 is 14 amino acids long. The CDR3, as DNA: TGTGCCAGTAGTATGACACCGCTGGGGAACACCATATATTTT. This gives the protein CASSMTPLGNTIYF.

The CDR3 region has the DNA TGTGCCAGCAGCTTCGGGACAGATAACACATACGAGCAGTACTTC. Amino acids: CASSFGTDNTYEQYF. The chain is built from TRBV9 and TRBJ2-7; 7 nucleotides agree with TRBD1. The CDR3 spans 15 residues. The J segment lost 4 bases and the V segment lost 4 bases, leaving 11 bases of the junction unmatched. Germline CDR1 and CDR2: SGDLS and YYNGEE.

The count of this clone is one. The CDR3, as DNA: TGTGCCAGCAGCACCTTAGCCGGCGAGCAGTACTTC. Translation: CASSTLAGEQYF. The rearrangement uses TRBV5-8 and TRBJ2-7; D ambiguous. The CDR3 extends over 12 amino acids. From germline, CDR1 is SGHTS and CDR2 YDEGEE. V lost 4 bases to trimming and J lost 6 bases, with 11 bases between them.

The rearrangement joins TRBV9 to TRBJ1-2; the D gene is possibly TRBD1 (5 bases). Germline lookup yields CDR1 SGDLS and CDR2 YYNGEE. The CDR3 is 13 residues long. V dropped 0 bases and J dropped 6 bases, with 9 bases sitting between them. The DNA for the CDR3 is TGTGCCAGCAGCGTAGACTTGGGGGATGGCTACACCTTC. It codes for CASSVDLGDGYTF.

This rearrangement joins TRBV5-1 to TRBJ2-5; the D is unclear. This CDR3 region has 14 residues. Germline CDR1 and CDR2: SGHRS and YFSETQ. V gave up 1 base and J gave up 2 bases, with 9 bases separating them. The CDR3 protein is CASSLIGSQETQYF. In DNA form, the CDR3 reads TGCGCCAGCAGCTTGATCGGCAGTCAAGAGACCCAGTACTTC.

The chain combines TRBV10-3 with TRBJ1-6; D possibly corresponds to TRBD1 (5 bases). V was trimmed by 6 bases and J by 7 bases, leaving 16 bases between them. This CDR3 spans 15 amino acids. Per germline, CDR1 ENHRY and CDR2 SYGVKD. DNA of the CDR3: TGTGCCATCAGCGGGAGGACGGGGGGAAATTCACCCCTCCACTTT. Amino acid sequence: CAISGRTGGNSPLHF.

This rearrangement joins TRBV29-1 to TRBJ1-3; no definite D call. This CDR3 spans 11 amino acids. The V gene's germline CDR1 is SQVTM and CDR2 ANQGSEA. Trimming cost V 7 bases and J 7 bases, with 11 bases left between them. The DNA for the CDR3 is TGCAGCGCCCTCACACCGAACACCATATATTTT. It encodes CSALTPNTIYF.

V gene TRBV6-5 combines with J gene TRBJ1-3, with D perhaps matching TRBD1 (5 bases). CDR1 MNHEY and CDR2 SVGAGI come from the germline V gene. V gave up 2 bases and J gave up 2 bases, with 13 bases separating them. The CDR3 consists of 16 residues. The CDR3 reads CASSYSGQGAGNTIYF. The CDR3 nucleotides are TGTGCCAGCAGTTACAGCGGCCAGGGAGCTGGAAACACCATATATTTT.

This chain links TRBV5-1 with TRBJ2-3, with TRBD1 identical over 7 bases. Germline V lookup: CDR1 SGHRS, CDR2 YFSETQ. Trimming at V came to 3 bases and at J to 4 bases, leaving 5 bases not matched to a gene. CDR3 length: 14 residues. The CDR3 sequence: CASSSPQGADTQYF. Written as DNA, the CDR3 is TGCGCCAGCAGCTCCCCCCAGGGGGCAGATACGCAGTATTTT.

In its sample, this clone was seen a few times. J is TRBJ1-1 and V is TRBV28; tentatively, D is TRBD1 (6 bases). The germline V gene encodes CDR1 MDHEN and CDR2 SYDVKM. The CDR3 consists of 14 residues. The V gene lost 5 bases and the J gene lost 3 bases, with 13 bases spanning the gap. The CDR3 loop is CASSPNRDDTEAFF. Written as DNA, the CDR3 is TGTGCCAGCAGTCCAAACAGGGACGACACTGAAGCTTTCTTT.

This chain uses TRBV5-1 with TRBJ2-7; tentatively, D is TRBD1 (6 bases). The V and J ends lost 2 bases and 1 base respectively, with 10 bases between them. The CDR3 covers 14 residues. Germline loops: CDR1 SGHRS, CDR2 YFSETQ. The CDR3 spells CASSFAGESYEQYF. CDR3 DNA sequence: TGCGCCAGCAGCTTCGCAGGGGAATCCTACGAGCAGTACTTC.

The chain carries TRBV6-5 and TRBJ1-2; D is unclear. This CDR3 region has 12 residues. V was trimmed by 5 bases and J by 4 bases, leaving 8 bases between them. The V gene's germline CDR1 is MNHEY and CDR2 SVGAGI. The CDR3 region is CASSVSSYGYTF. CDR3 coding DNA: TGTGCCAGCAGTGTTAGTTCCTATGGCTACACCTTC.

This chain joins TRBV7-9 and TRBJ2-7; D unclear. Germline CDR1 SEHNR, CDR2 FQNEAQ (reference sequence). With 1 base removed from V and 3 bases from J, the gap between germline ends came to 16 bases. This CDR3 has 16 amino acids. DNA for the CDR3: TGTGCCAGCAGCTTAGATGCTCCCGGGCAGAACTACGAGCAGTACTTC. It encodes CASSLDAPGQNYEQYF.

The J gene is TRBJ1-4, the V gene TRBV2; the match to TRBD1 covers 8 bases. The CDR3 spans 13 residues. The trim removed 5 bases at V and 8 bases at J, leaving 4 bases unmatched. Germline V lookup: CDR1 SNHLY, CDR2 FYNNEI. CDR3 nucleotides: TGTGCCAGCAGTCCACAGGGGGGGGAAAAACTGTTTTTT. The encoded protein is CASSPQGGEKLFF.

This clone was observed a few times. The chain recombines TRBV13 with TRBJ2-3, with TRBD2 matching over 14 bases. Germline V gives CDR1 PRHDT, CDR2 FYEKMQ (reference sequence). The V gene end was trimmed by 5 bases and the J gene end by 3 bases; junction bases not matched to a gene: 7. The CDR3 extends over 17 amino acids. The CDR3 here is CASSPTTSGGGTDTQYF. DNA for the CDR3: TGTGCCAGCAGCCCCACGACTAGCGGGGGGGGAACAGATACGCAGTATTTT.

The rearrangement uses TRBV7-2 and TRBJ2-7; TRBD1 matches at 7 bases. The trim removed 1 base at V and 3 bases at J, leaving 9 bases unmatched. This CDR3 spans 16 amino acids. CDR1 is SGHTA and CDR2 is FQGNSA in the germline V gene. The CDR3 loop reads CASSLGGGQRYYEQYF. Written as DNA, the CDR3 is TGTGCCAGCAGCTTAGGTGGGGGACAGCGATACTACGAGCAGTACTTC.

The chain employs TRBV7-2 and TRBJ2-5; no definite D call. This CDR3 comprises 11 residues. V lost 6 bases to trimming and J lost 5 bases, with 7 bases between them. Germline V gives CDR1 SGHTA, CDR2 FQGNSA. In nucleotides, the CDR3 is TGTGCCAGCAGGGTAGGCGAGACCCAGTACTTC. This encodes CASRVGETQYF.

The V gene is TRBV2, the J gene TRBJ1-4; possible D gene TRBD1, 6 bases. V lost 5 bases, J lost 14 bases, and 18 bases lay in between. The CDR3 consists of 13 residues. Looked up from germline, CDR1 is SNHLY and CDR2 is FYNNEI. The CDR3 nucleotides read TGTGCCAGCAGTTTGGTATTGGACAGTATCCTGTTTTTT. Amino acids: CASSLVLDSILFF.

The chain employs TRBV5-4 and TRBJ1-2, with 7 bases matching TRBD1. CDR3 length: 15 amino acids. The V gene end was trimmed by 1 base and the J gene end by 5 bases; junction bases not matched to a gene: 8. Per the germline V gene, CDR1 is SGHNT and CDR2 is YYREEE (reference sequence). CDR3 in amino acids: CASSLRDSRIYGYTF. The DNA of the CDR3 is TGTGCCAGCAGCTTGAGGGACAGCAGGATTTATGGCTACACCTTC.

The gene calls are TRBV11-1 and TRBJ2-2, with D perhaps TRBD1 (6 bases). CDR1 and CDR2 (germline): SGHAT, FQDESV (reference sequence). V was pared by 5 bases and J by 4 bases, with 11 bases between. This CDR3 region has 14 residues. This chain's CDR3 is CASSAEQGTGELFF. The DNA for the CDR3 is TGTGCCAGCAGCGCGGAACAGGGCACCGGGGAGCTGTTTTTT.

With respect to this clone: Compared with germline, one end of the junction differs, possibly owing to a read error. The CDR3 reads CASSESVGRVRELPSPIF. In DNA, the CDR3 is TGCGCCAGCAGTGAGTCAGTAGGACGGGTTCGTGAACTACCCAGTCCCATTTTT. V is TRBV10-2 and J is TRBJ2-3, with D unresolved. Per germline, CDR1 WSHSY and CDR2 SAAADI. The CDR3 totals 18 residues.

V gene TRBV19 combines with J gene TRBJ2-7; D possibly corresponds to TRBD1 (5 bases). The germline V gene encodes CDR1 LNHDA and CDR2 SQIVND (reference sequence). The CDR3 runs to 14 residues. Trimming left V 5 bases short and J 5 bases short, with 16 bases between. The CDR3 DNA reads as TGTGCCAGTAGTGGCAGGGATAAGCCCCACGAGCAGTACTTC. This sequence encodes CASSGRDKPHEQYF.

The chain couples TRBV5-1 to TRBJ2-7; 11 nucleotides agree with TRBD2. Trimming at V came to 1 base and at J to 4 bases, leaving 4 bases not matched to a gene. The germline V gene has CDR1 SGHRS and CDR2 YFSETQ. The CDR3 sequence is 15 residues long. The CDR3 region is CASSLNSGGVYEQYF. CDR3 DNA sequence: TGCGCCAGCAGCTTGAATAGCGGGGGGGTATACGAGCAGTACTTC.

This sequence joins TRBV12-5 and TRBJ2-7, with 7 bases aligning to TRBD1. Germline CDR1 reads LGHNT; CDR2 reads FRNRAP. Losses at the gene ends were 1 base for V and 1 base for J; bases not matched to a gene: 1. The CDR3 loop spans 14 amino acids. CDR3 coding DNA: TGTGCTAGTGGTTTGGCACAGGGGTCCTACGAGCAGTACTTC. This translates into CASGLAQGSYEQYF.

The CDR3 here is CASSHPTRTLAGETQYF. DNA of the CDR3: TGTGCCAGCAGCCACCCAACCCGAACCTTAGCGGGAGAGACCCAGTACTTC. The chain combines TRBV14 with TRBJ2-5, with 7 nucleotides matching TRBD2. With 3 bases clipped from V and 4 bases from J, the junction kept 14 bases outside the gene matches. Germline CDR1 is SGHDN and CDR2 is FVKESK. The CDR3 loop spans 17 amino acids. Looking up the rest from reference TRBV14 and TRBJ2-5 gives the full variable domain: EAGVTQFPSHSVIEKGQTVTLRCDPISGHDNLYWYRRVMGKEIKFLLHFVKESKQDESGMPNNRFLAERTGGTYSTLKVQPAELEDSGVYFCASSHPTRTLAGETQYFGPGTRLLVL.

The gene calls are TRBV2 and TRBJ1-1, with 9 bases lining up with TRBD1. CDR1 SNHLY and CDR2 FYNNEI come from the germline V gene. This CDR3 region has 15 residues. V gave up 6 bases and J gave up 6 bases; unmatched junction bases: 11. This chain's CDR3 is CASSALGTGSPEAFF. The CDR3 DNA follows: TGTGCCAGCAGCGCTTTGGGGACAGGGTCACCTGAAGCTTTCTTT.